This TCR beta chain was captured in a study of OX40 agonist ivuxolimab in advanced cancers. Study context: Every 2 weeks, ivuxolimab was infused into the patients intravenously at between 0.01 and 10 mg/kg. The dose-escalation cohort had hepatocellular carcinoma, melanoma, renal cell or head and neck cancer. Averaging 60 years in age, with a range of roughly 20 to 90, the cohort was 65% to 90% male.

Comments on this clone: The target antigen is unknown.

Clones were read by immunoSEQ multiplex PCR, and TCRdb kept only the in-frame ones, dropping some. This sample carries about 100,000 clones, about 89% of them seen once, and the ten largest clones take approximately 0.16%. V dropped 7 bases and J dropped 0 bases, with 12 bases sitting between them. This CDR3 has 14 amino acids. Germline-derived CDR1 and CDR2 are SEHNR and FQNEAQ (reference sequence). Study results and limitations: Low normalized T-cell clonal expansion also characterized some of the nonresponders.

The chain has TRBV7-9 and TRBJ1-1; D unresolved. The sample here was CD4+ or CD8+ T cells sorted from blood, taken in a trial of the OX40 agonist ivuxolimab. The origin of this receptor is an adult with an advanced solid tumor such as melanoma, head and neck, liver or kidney cancer. CDR3 sequence (DNA): TGTGCCAGCATCCCCCAAACGCTGAACACTGAAGCTTTCTTT. It is translated as CASIPQTLNTEAFF.